Each of the 19 T cell receptor beta chains below was sequenced from the same sample in a study of cytomegalovirus exposure and HLA in healthy donors. The PCR was carried out with 60 Vbeta primers and 13 Jbeta primers. Using immunoSEQ multiplex PCR, the repertoire was profiled, and TCRdb retains in-frame clones only, with some absent. The profile covers about 140,000 clones, with around a tenth appearing a single time and roughly 1.9% taken by the ten largest. Sequencing used PBMCs. The receptors stem from a male donor in good health and CMV-seronegative.

The chain combines TRBV5-6 with TRBJ2-5, with TRBD2 matching over 10 bases. The germline V gene has CDR1 SGHDT and CDR2 YYEEEE. CDR3 length: 15 residues. With V trimmed by 2 bases and J by 5 bases, 6 bases remained unmatched. CDR3 region: CASSFPSGGGETQYF. Here the CDR3 DNA reads TGTGCCAGCAGCTTTCCGAGCGGGGGGGGTGAGACCCAGTACTTC.

This clone appeared a few times. The chain combines TRBV5-1 with TRBJ1-5; no firm D call. The CDR3 totals 14 residues. With 1 base removed from V and 0 bases from J, the gap between germline ends came to 5 bases. Germline CDR1 reads SGHRS; CDR2 reads YFSETQ. CDR3 sequence (DNA): TGCGCCAGCAGCTTGACACCTAGCAATCAGCCCCAGCATTTT. This gives the protein CASSLTPSNQPQHF. The complete variable domain, with remaining parts taken from reference TRBV5-1 and TRBJ1-5, reads KAGVTQTPRYLIKTRGQQVTLSCSPISGHRSVSWYQQTPGQGLQFLFEYFSETQRNKGNFPGRFSGRQFSNSRSEMNVSTLELGDSALYLCASSLTPSNQPQHFGDGTRLSIL.

This chain connects TRBV6-6 to TRBJ2-1; perhaps TRBD1 as D (5 bases). There are 15 residues in the CDR3. Germline CDR1 is MNHNY and CDR2 is SVGAGI (reference sequence). With 7 bases removed from V and 12 bases from J, the gap between germline ends came to 25 bases. The CDR3, as DNA: TGTGCCAGCACCCAAATCCTATGGCAGGGTAATTTGCAGTTCTTC. Translating gives CASTQILWQGNLQFF.

Details on this clone: An end of the junction differs from the germline gene, which may be a read error. Other nucleotide sequences in the sample specify the same CDR3. The chain combines TRBV11-3 with TRBJ2-2; D uncertain. The CDR3 is 12 residues long. Germline V gene data show CDR1 as SGHNT and CDR2 as YENEEA. In DNA form, the CDR3 reads TGTGCAAGCAGCTGGGCCGCTGGGGAGCTGTTTTTT. Its protein is CASSWAAGELFF.

The sample holds a few counts of this clone. This chain links TRBV27 with TRBJ2-7, with D possibly TRBD1 on 6 matching bases. Germline lookup yields CDR1 MNHEY and CDR2 SMNVEV (reference sequence). The CDR3 extends over 14 amino acids. Trimming pared 0 bases from V and 5 bases from J, leaving 11 bases between. The CDR3 DNA reads TGTGCCAGCAGTTTATCGAACAGGGTCAACGAGCAGTACTTC. This translates into CASSLSNRVNEQYF.

The rearrangement links TRBV5-4 to TRBJ1-6, with 9 bases matching TRBD1. V gave up 3 bases and J gave up 10 bases; unmatched junction bases: 8. Germline CDR1 SGHNT, CDR2 YYREEE (reference sequence). CDR3 length equals 15 residues. In DNA, the CDR3 is TGTGCCAGCAGCTCGTGGACAGGGGAAAGCTCACCCCTCCACTTT. This codes for CASSSWTGESSPLHF. The entire variable domain, with the rest obtained from reference TRBV5-4 and TRBJ1-6, is as follows: ETGVTQSPTHLIKTRGQQVTLRCSSQSGHNTVSWYQQALGQGPQFIFQYYREEENGRGNFPPRFSGLQFPNYSSELNVNALELDDSALYLCASSSWTGESSPLHFGNGTRLTVT.

The table lists this clone with a few counts. V is TRBV4-1 and J is TRBJ1-1; no firm D call. CDR3 size: 13 residues. In germline, CDR1 is MGHRA, CDR2 YSYEKL. V lost 0 bases, J lost 9 bases, and 11 bases lay in between. In DNA, the CDR3 is TGCGCCAGCAGCCAAGATTGGGCAGTTAAAGCTTTCTTT. This sequence encodes CASSQDWAVKAFF.

The V gene is TRBV28, the J gene TRBJ2-5; D may be TRBD1 (6 bases). The J call may be incorrect, as the DNA end agrees better with TRBJ2-7. Germline V gene data show CDR1 as MDHEN and CDR2 as SYDVKM. CDR3 size: 15 residues. The CDR3 spells CASRPPEGGKYEQYF. DNA of the CDR3: TGTGCCAGCAGACCCCCGGAAGGGGGAAAGTACGAGCAGTACTTC.

This clone was seen more than once but under ten times. The V gene is TRBV28, the J gene TRBJ1-3, with D perhaps matching TRBD1 (6 bases). Germline V gene sequence: CDR1 MDHEN, CDR2 SYDVKM. The CDR3 has 15 amino acids. V lost 2 bases to trimming and J lost 0 bases, with 8 bases between them. CDR3 nucleotides: TGTGCCAGCAGTTTACTCAGGGGCTCTGGAAACACCATATATTTT. This codes for CASSLLRGSGNTIYF. Variable domain in full (rest from reference TRBV28 and TRBJ1-3): DVKVTQSSRYLVKRTGEKVFLECVQDMDHENMFWYRQDPGLGLRLIYFSYDVKMKEKGDIPEGYSVSREKKERFSLILESASTNQTSMYLCASSLLRGSGNTIYFGEGSWLTVV.

The CDR3 reads CASSIGDRYTGELFF. CDR3 bases: TGTGCCAGTAGTATAGGGGACAGATACACCGGGGAGCTGTTTTTT. V is TRBV19 and J is TRBJ2-2; TRBD1 matches at 7 bases. Germline CDR1 and CDR2: LNHDA and SQIVND (reference sequence). J was trimmed by 3 bases and V by 1 base; bases with no gene match: 2. The CDR3 sequence is 15 residues long. Filled out from reference TRBV19 and TRBJ2-2, the complete variable domain reads DGGITQSPKYLFRKEGQNVTLSCEQNLNHDAMYWYRQDPGQGLRLIYYSQIVNDFQKGDIAEGYSVSREKKESFPLTVTSAQKNPTAFYLCASSIGDRYTGELFFGEGSRLTVL.

A note on this clone: Other DNA sequences in the same sample also yield this CDR3. The rearrangement links TRBV20-1 to TRBJ2-7; 7 positions match TRBD1. V gave up 6 bases and J gave up 3 bases; unmatched junction bases: 2. Per germline, CDR1 DFQATT and CDR2 SNEGSKA (reference sequence). The CDR3 runs 11 residues. CDR3 loop: CSARDSYEQYF. The CDR3 DNA reads TGCAGTGCCCGGGACAGCTACGAGCAGTACTTC.

The chain employs TRBV9 and TRBJ2-5; TRBD2 matches 8 bases. CDR1 and CDR2 from the germline V gene are SGDLS and YYNGEE. This CDR3 is built from 13 residues. The V and J ends lost 4 bases and 5 bases, in that order; junction bases with no gene match: 4. The CDR3, as DNA: TGTGCCAGCAGCAAGCGGGGGCAGGAGACCCAGTACTTC. It yields the protein CASSKRGQETQYF.

There are a few counts of this clone. The chain is built from TRBV7-9 and TRBJ1-1, with D possibly being TRBD1 (5 bases). V was clipped by 5 bases and J by 0 bases, with 16 bases between them. This CDR3 contains 16 residues. Germline assignment: CDR1 SEHNR and CDR2 FQNEAQ (reference sequence). CDR3 protein: CASSPREYRMNTEAFF. The CDR3 DNA follows: TGTGCCAGCAGCCCACGTGAGTACAGGATGAACACTGAAGCTTTCTTT.

In this sample, this clone turned up a few times. This chain connects TRBV5-5 to TRBJ2-2; D is possibly TRBD2 (5 bases). Germline V CDR1 and CDR2: SGHKS, YYEKEE (reference sequence). The CDR3 has 12 residues. With 4 bases removed from V and 8 bases from J, the gap between germline ends came to 9 bases. The CDR3 loop is CASSLASGELFF. The CDR3 nucleotides are TGTGCCAGCAGCCTAGCTTCGGGGGAGCTGTTTTTT. The full variable domain, in which reference TRBV5-5 and TRBJ2-2 provide the parts outside the CDR3, is DAGVTQSPTHLIKTRGQQVTLRCSPISGHKSVSWYQQVLGQGPQFIFQYYEKEERGRGNFPDRFSARQFPNYSSELNVNALLLGDSALYLCASSLASGELFFGEGSRLTVL.

This chain links TRBV4-3 with TRBJ2-7; maybe TRBD2 (5 bases). CDR3 length: 12 amino acids. The ends were cut back, 0 bases at V and 7 bases at J, with 7 bases in the middle. CDR1 and CDR2 (germline): LGHNA, YSLEER. CDR3 sequence (DNA): TGCGCCAGCAGCCAAGACACGGGAGAGCAGTACTTC. Its protein product is CASSQDTGEQYF.

In the case of this clone: Germline is not matched at one junction end, which may reflect a read error. The J gene is TRBJ2-1, the V gene TRBV29-1, with 8 bases aligning to TRBD2. The V gene's germline CDR1 is SQVTM and CDR2 ANQGSEA. This CDR3 has 12 residues. The CDR3 DNA sequence: TGTAGATGCGGGGGGCCGAACCTGGAGCAGTTCTTC. It yields the protein CRCGGPNLEQFF.

This clone was counted between two and nine times. This sequence joins TRBV6-4 and TRBJ2-3; the D gene is possibly TRBD2 (5 bases). This CDR3 contains 16 residues. Germline V lookup: CDR1 MRHNA, CDR2 SNTAGT. Between the trimmed V and J ends, which lost 2 bases and 4 bases, there was a span of 16 bases. DNA of the CDR3: TGTGCCAGCAGTGACGGCTTACCGGGAAGGTCAGATACGCAGTATTTT. This gives the protein CASSDGLPGRSDTQYF.

This clone was observed a handful of times. This chain connects TRBV4-3 to TRBJ1-1; D is possibly TRBD1 (5 bases). Trimming removed 0 bases from V and 6 bases from J, with 11 bases in between. Germline V gene lookup returns CDR1 LGHNA and CDR2 YSLEER. This CDR3 contains 14 residues. The CDR3 loop reads CASSQDKWGAEAFF. CDR3 nucleotides: TGCGCCAGCAGCCAAGATAAATGGGGGGCTGAAGCTTTCTTT.

The rearrangement joins TRBV2 to TRBJ1-5; TRBD1 is a possible D gene (6 bases). V was trimmed by 4 bases and J by 6 bases, leaving 19 bases between them. Germline lookup yields CDR1 SNHLY and CDR2 FYNNEI. The CDR3 consists of 16 residues. The CDR3 is CASSGRGGGASQPQHF. The CDR3 region has the DNA TGTGCCAGCAGTGGCCGGGGAGGGGGAGCGAGTCAGCCCCAGCATTTT.